This T cell receptor (beta chain) was observed in a study of patients and donors after allogeneic stem cell transplantation. CDR3 size: 16 residues. Germline V gene data show CDR1 as MDHEN and CDR2 as SYDVKM. V gave up 3 bases and J gave up 2 bases, with 14 bases separating them. TCRdb redid the calling of the RT-PCR reads with MiXCR, one entry per CDR3 protein. The sample has 90,000 to 130,000 distinct CDR3 sequences, over 30% seen once. This TCR was recovered from a human donor who was either an allogeneic HSCT recipient or a stem cell or donor lymphocyte infusion donor (not recorded which). It is not recorded whose cells these are; they may come from a transplant donor. Sequencing used blood, either unsorted or a sorted T cell fraction (not recorded which). V gene TRBV28 combines with J gene TRBJ2-1; D unclear. The CDR3 nucleotides are TGTGCCAGCAGTTTTCAAGGCGTACACACCTACAATGAGCAGTTCTTC. This sequence encodes CASSFQGVHTYNEQFF.